The 9 T cell receptor beta chains presented below share a single source sample, sequenced in a study of control samples from healthy donors and cancer patients. Clones were sequenced by immunoSEQ multiplex PCR, and TCRdb holds only the in-frame ones, with some missing. This sample has about 55,000 clones, with 70% to 90% found just once. Material for sequencing was blood. Receptor source: a man aged 50 or older in good health.

This clone was recorded a few times. The rearrangement uses TRBV14 and TRBJ2-3; TRBD2 matches 10 bases. V lost 4 bases, J lost 1 base, and 11 bases stayed unmatched. Germline assignment: CDR1 SGHDN and CDR2 FVKESK. The CDR3 consists of 18 residues. The CDR3: CASSLPTSGMEGTDTQYF. CDR3 nucleotide sequence: TGTGCCAGCAGCCTTCCCACTAGCGGGATGGAGGGCACAGATACGCAGTATTTT.

V is TRBV6-4 and J is TRBJ2-6, with 8 bases matching TRBD1. Looked up from germline, CDR1 is MRHNA and CDR2 is SNTAGT. Trimming cost V 5 bases and J 3 bases; bases outside gene matches: 3. The length of the CDR3 is 15 residues. The CDR3 protein is CASSPDRDGANVLTF. The CDR3 bases are TGTGCCAGCAGTCCGGACAGGGATGGGGCCAACGTCCTGACTTTC.

The chain employs TRBV7-9 and TRBJ2-3, with 8 bases aligning to TRBD2. The CDR3 is made up of 16 amino acids. In germline, CDR1 is SEHNR, CDR2 FQNEAQ (reference sequence). Trimming took 5 bases from V and 3 from J; bases not matched to a gene: 10. The CDR3 sequence is CASSAFDAGGTDTQYF. The CDR3 DNA is TGTGCCAGCAGCGCCTTCGATGCGGGAGGAACAGATACGCAGTATTTT.

The V call is TRBV28, the J call TRBJ2-1, with 8 nucleotides matching TRBD2. Trimming took 6 bases from V and 2 from J; bases not matched to a gene: 9. Germline V lookup: CDR1 MDHEN, CDR2 SYDVKM. The CDR3 has 16 amino acids. CDR3 nucleotides: TGTGCCAGCAGCCGCTCGGGGGGGGCGGCCTACAATGAGCAGTTCTTC. This sequence encodes CASSRSGGAAYNEQFF. The full variable domain, rest sourced from reference TRBV28 and TRBJ2-1, is DVKVTQSSRYLVKRTGEKVFLECVQDMDHENMFWYRQDPGLGLRLIYFSYDVKMKEKGDIPEGYSVSREKKERFSLILESASTNQTSMYLCASSRSGGAAYNEQFFGPGTRLTVL.

The chain links TRBV30 to TRBJ2-4; perhaps TRBD1 as D (5 bases). CDR1 GTSNPN and CDR2 SVGIG come from the germline V gene (reference sequence). The CDR3 sequence is 16 residues long. V lost 0 bases and J 0 bases, leaving 12 bases between the germline ends. This CDR3 is CAWSVRQILAKNIQYF. The CDR3 DNA reads as TGTGCCTGGAGTGTACGACAGATCTTAGCCAAAAACATTCAGTACTTC.

The table lists this clone with a count of one. The chain has TRBV5-1 and TRBJ2-5; possible D gene TRBD1, 6 bases. This CDR3 has 13 amino acids. Germline V gene sequence: CDR1 SGHRS, CDR2 YFSETQ. V lost 3 bases, J lost 6 bases, and 12 bases lay in between. The CDR3 reads CASSSGQQKTQYF. CDR3 nucleotides: TGCGCCAGCAGCTCCGGACAGCAAAAGACCCAGTACTTC. Variable domain in full (rest from reference TRBV5-1 and TRBJ2-5): KAGVTQTPRYLIKTRGQQVTLSCSPISGHRSVSWYQQTPGQGLQFLFEYFSETQRNKGNFPGRFSGRQFSNSRSEMNVSTLELGDSALYLCASSSGQQKTQYFGPGTRLLVL.

The chain links TRBV27 to TRBJ2-7; maybe TRBD1 (6 bases). The length of the CDR3 is 14 residues. V dropped 6 bases and J dropped 2 bases, with 14 bases sitting between them. Per the germline V gene, CDR1 is MNHEY and CDR2 is SMNVEV (reference sequence). CDR3 sequence reads: CASRFTQGPYEQYF. CDR3 sequence (DNA): TGTGCCAGCAGGTTTACCCAGGGGCCCTACGAGCAGTACTTC.

The rearrangement links TRBV20-1 to TRBJ1-2, with TRBD1 as a possible D gene (5 bases). This CDR3 has 11 amino acids. The germline V gene encodes CDR1 DFQATT and CDR2 SNEGSKA (reference sequence). The CDR3 DNA reads as TGCAGCGCGGACACGGAGGCTGGCTACACCTTC. Its translation: CSADTEAGYTF.

The chain has TRBV6-2 or TRBV6-3 and TRBJ2-1; TRBD2 matches 8 bases. Germline CDR1 MNHEY, CDR2 SVGEGT. The CDR3 spans 17 residues. J lost 2 bases, V lost 6 bases, and 12 bases had no gene match. The CDR3 protein is CASSDQGLAGPYNEQFF. DNA of the CDR3: TGTGCCAGCAGCGACCAAGGACTAGCCGGGCCCTACAATGAGCAGTTCTTC.